This TCR beta chain was retrieved from a study of blood T cell repertoires in COVID-19. Study background: COVID-19 samples collected from the United States, Italy and Spain covered acute and convalescent phases. From T cells, B-cell-depleted T cells, or PBMCs came the material, which was cDNA or gDNA.

Trimming removed 5 bases from V and 5 bases from J; junction bases left unmatched: 4. CDR1 and CDR2 from the germline V gene are MDHEN and SYDVKM. This CDR3 contains 15 residues. In the authors' methods: Cell counts per sample came from amplifying reference gene primers. Profiling relied on immunoSEQ multiplex PCR, and the TCRdb table lists in-frame clones only, not all of them. The D gene and trimming were derived from the DNA, and the V and J assignments and clone size from that table. The sample carries roughly 16,000 clones, 60% to 80% recorded once. This TCR came from a human donor in a cohort sampled during active COVID-19. Sequencing input: peripheral blood. The genes are TRBV28 and TRBJ2-1, with 12 bases aligning to TRBD2. The CDR3 region is CASSLAGGKNNEQFF. The CDR3, as DNA: TGTGCCAGCAGTCTAGCGGGAGGGAAGAACAATGAGCAGTTCTTC.